This record covers a single T cell receptor beta chain. The antigen remains unidentified. This sample is part of a study of CD8 T cells in Susac syndrome. The authors sequenced TCR beta from blood CD8+ and CD4+ T cells. Treatment-naive patients with stable or active relapsing-remitting disease were the multiple sclerosis controls. CDR1 and CDR2 (germline): LNHDA, SQIVND (reference sequence). The CDR3 runs 14 residues. With 7 bases clipped from V and 4 bases from J, the junction kept 8 bases outside the gene matches. Study-level results: As acknowledged by the study, its TCR sequencing and HLA analysis included a relatively small number of individuals.

Reverse transcription used about 0.45 to 1 ug RNA and random hexamers. A multiplex approach, immunoSEQ multiplex PCR, amplified TCR beta CDR3 across 54 Vbeta and 13 Jbeta. TCRdb ran MiXCR on the immunoSEQ multiplex PCR reads and lists one entry per CDR3 protein. The sample yields about 160,000 distinct CDR3 sequences, around 94% seen once. The sequence derives from a human donor with multiple sclerosis. This chain joins TRBV19 and TRBJ2-7; 9 bases agree with TRBD2. The specimen sequenced was CD4+ T cells from PBMCs. The CDR3, as DNA: TGTGCCAGTACAGAGACTAGCGGAGAATACGAGCAGTACTTC. Protein product: CASTETSGEYEQYF.